This T cell receptor beta chain was observed in a study of control samples from healthy donors and cancer patients. With 6 bases clipped from V and 5 bases from J, the junction kept 5 bases outside the gene matches. Germline values: CDR1 SGHRS, CDR2 YFSETQ. There are 13 residues in the CDR3. TCRdb's copy holds only in-frame clones and misses some; the assay was immunoSEQ multiplex PCR. Seen here are over 100,000 clones, 92% observed once, and the top ten hold 5.5%. This sequence originates from a man younger than 35 in good health. Sequencing was carried out using blood. The V call is TRBV5-1, the J call TRBJ1-1; 9 positions match TRBD1. The CDR3 DNA reads as TGCGCCAGCACCCGACAGGGGGGAACTGAAGCTTTCTTT. Translation: CASTRQGGTEAFF.